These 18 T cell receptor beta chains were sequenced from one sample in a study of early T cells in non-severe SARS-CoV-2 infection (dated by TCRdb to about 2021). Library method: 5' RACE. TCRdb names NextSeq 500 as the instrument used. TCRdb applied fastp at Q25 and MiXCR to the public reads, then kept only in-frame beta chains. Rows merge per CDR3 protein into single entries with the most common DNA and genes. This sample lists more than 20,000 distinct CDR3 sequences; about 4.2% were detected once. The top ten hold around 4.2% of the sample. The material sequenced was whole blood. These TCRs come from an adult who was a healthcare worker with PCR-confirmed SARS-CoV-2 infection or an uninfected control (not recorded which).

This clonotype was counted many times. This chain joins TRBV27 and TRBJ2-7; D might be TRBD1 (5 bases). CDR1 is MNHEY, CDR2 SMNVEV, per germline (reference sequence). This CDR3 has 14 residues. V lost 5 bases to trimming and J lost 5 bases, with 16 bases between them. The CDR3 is CASSPRTILDEQYF. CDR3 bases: TGTGCCAGCAGTCCGAGGACAATTTTGGACGAGCAGTACTTC.

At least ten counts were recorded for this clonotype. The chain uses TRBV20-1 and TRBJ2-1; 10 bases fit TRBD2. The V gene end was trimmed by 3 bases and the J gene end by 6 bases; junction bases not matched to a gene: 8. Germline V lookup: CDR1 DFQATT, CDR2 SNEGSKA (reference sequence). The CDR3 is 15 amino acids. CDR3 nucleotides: TGCAGTGCTAGTGTTTTGTTAGCGGGGGGCAATGAGCAGTTCTTC. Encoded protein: CSASVLLAGGNEQFF.

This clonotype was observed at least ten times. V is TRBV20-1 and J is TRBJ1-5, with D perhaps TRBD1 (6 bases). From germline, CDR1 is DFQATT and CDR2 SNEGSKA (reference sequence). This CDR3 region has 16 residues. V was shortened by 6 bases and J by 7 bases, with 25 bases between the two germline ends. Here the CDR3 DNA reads TGCAGTGCCGTAGGGGGGGTGTCGCAGGGAAGACAGCCCCAGCATTTT. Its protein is CSAVGGVSQGRQPQHF.

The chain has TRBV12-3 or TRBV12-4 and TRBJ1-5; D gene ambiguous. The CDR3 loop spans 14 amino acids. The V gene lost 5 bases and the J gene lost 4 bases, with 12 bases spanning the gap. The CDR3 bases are TGTGCCAGCAGTCACTACGGGCTAAATCAGCCCCAGCATTTT. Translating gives CASSHYGLNQPQHF.

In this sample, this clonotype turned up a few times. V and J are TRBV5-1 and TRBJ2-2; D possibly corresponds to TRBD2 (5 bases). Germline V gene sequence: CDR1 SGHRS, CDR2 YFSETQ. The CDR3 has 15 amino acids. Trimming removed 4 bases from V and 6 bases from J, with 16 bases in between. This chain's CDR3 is CASSTGNSGSGELFF. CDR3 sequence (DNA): TGCGCCAGCAGCACCGGGAACAGCGGCTCCGGGGAGCTGTTTTTT.

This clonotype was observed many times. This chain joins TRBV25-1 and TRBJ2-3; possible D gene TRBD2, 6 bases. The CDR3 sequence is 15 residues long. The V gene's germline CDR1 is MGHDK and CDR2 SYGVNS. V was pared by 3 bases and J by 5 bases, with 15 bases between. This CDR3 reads CASSDPRGVGDTQYF. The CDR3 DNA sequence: TGTGCCAGCAGTGACCCCCGCGGGGTTGGAGATACGCAGTATTTT.

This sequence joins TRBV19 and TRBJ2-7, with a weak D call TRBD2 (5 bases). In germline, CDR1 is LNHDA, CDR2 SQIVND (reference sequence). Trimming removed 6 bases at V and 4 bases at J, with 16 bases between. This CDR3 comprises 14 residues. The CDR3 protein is CASSESGFIYEQYF. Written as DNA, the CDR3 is TGTGCCAGTAGCGAATCGGGGTTTATTTACGAGCAGTACTTC.

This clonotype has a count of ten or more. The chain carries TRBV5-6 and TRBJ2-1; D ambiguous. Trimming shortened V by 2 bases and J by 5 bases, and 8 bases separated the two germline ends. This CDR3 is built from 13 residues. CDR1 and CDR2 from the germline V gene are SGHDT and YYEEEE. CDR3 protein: CASSFGRDNEQFF. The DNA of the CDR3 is TGTGCCAGCAGCTTTGGGCGTGACAATGAGCAGTTCTTC.

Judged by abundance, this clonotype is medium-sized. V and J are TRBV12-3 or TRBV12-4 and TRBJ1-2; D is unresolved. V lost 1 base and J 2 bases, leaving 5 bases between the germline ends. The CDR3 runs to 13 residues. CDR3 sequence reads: CASSLVGNYGYTF. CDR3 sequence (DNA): TGTGCCAGCAGTTTAGTAGGGAACTATGGCTACACCTTC.

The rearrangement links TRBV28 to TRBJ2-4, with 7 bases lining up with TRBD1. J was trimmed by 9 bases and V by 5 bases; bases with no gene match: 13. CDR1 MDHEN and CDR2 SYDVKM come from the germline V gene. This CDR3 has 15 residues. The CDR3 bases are TGTGCCAGCAGTCTACCCGCCCCAGGGGGTTTCATTCAGTACTTC. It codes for CASSLPAPGGFIQYF. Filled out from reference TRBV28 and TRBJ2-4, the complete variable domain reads DVKVTQSSRYLVKRTGEKVFLECVQDMDHENMFWYRQDPGLGLRLIYFSYDVKMKEKGDIPEGYSVSREKKERFSLILESASTNQTSMYLCASSLPAPGGFIQYFGAGTRLSVL.

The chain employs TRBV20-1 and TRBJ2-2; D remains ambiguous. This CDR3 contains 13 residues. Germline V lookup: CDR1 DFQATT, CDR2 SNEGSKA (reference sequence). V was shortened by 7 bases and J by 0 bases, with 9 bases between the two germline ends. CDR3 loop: CSVPQTNTGELFF. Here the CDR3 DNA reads TGCAGTGTGCCTCAGACGAACACCGGGGAGCTGTTTTTT.

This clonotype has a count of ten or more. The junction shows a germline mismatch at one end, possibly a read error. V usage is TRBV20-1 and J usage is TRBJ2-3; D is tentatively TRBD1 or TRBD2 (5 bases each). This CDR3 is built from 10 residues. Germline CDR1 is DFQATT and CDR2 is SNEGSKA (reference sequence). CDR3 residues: CSARDGGPRF. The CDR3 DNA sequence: TGCAGTGCTAGAGATGGGGGTCCCAGATTT.

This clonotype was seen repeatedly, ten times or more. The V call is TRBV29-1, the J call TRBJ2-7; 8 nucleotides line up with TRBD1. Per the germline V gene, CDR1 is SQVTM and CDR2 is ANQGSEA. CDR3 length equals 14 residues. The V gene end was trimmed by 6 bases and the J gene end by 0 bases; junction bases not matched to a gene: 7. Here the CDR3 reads CSVTGQGISYEQYF. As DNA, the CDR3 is TGCAGCGTAACCGGACAGGGTATCTCCTACGAGCAGTACTTC.

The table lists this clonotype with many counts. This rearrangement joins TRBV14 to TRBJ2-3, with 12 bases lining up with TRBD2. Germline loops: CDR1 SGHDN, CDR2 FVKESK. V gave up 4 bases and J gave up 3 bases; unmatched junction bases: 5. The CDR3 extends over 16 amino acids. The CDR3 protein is CASSLRTSGATDTQYF. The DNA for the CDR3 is TGTGCCAGCAGCCTGCGGACTAGCGGGGCGACAGATACGCAGTATTTT.

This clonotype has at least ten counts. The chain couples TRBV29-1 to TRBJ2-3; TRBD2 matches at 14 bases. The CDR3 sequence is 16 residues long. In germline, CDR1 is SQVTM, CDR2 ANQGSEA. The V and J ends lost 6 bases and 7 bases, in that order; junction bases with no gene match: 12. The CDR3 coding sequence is TGCAGCGTCGCCGGACTAGCGGGGGGCACTAGAAATACGCAGTATTTT. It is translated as CSVAGLAGGTRNTQYF.

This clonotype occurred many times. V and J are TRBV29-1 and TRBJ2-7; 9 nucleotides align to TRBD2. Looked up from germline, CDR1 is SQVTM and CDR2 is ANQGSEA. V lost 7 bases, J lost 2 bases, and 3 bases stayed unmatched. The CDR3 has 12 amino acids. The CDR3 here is CSGSSGTYEQYF. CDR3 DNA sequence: TGCAGCGGTTCTAGCGGGACCTACGAGCAGTACTTC.

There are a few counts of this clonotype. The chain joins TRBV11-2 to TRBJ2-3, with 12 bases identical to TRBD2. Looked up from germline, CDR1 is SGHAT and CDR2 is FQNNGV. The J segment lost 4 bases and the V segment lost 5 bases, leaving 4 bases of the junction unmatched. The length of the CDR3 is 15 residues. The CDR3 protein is CASSRSSGGADTQYF. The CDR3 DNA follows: TGTGCCAGCAGCCGCTCTAGCGGGGGGGCAGATACGCAGTATTTT.

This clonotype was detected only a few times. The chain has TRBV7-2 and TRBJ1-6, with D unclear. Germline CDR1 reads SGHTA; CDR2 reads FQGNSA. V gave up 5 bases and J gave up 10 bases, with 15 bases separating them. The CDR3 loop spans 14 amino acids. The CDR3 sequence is CASSQDWGRSPLHF. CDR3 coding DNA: TGTGCCAGCAGCCAGGACTGGGGAAGGTCACCCCTCCACTTT.